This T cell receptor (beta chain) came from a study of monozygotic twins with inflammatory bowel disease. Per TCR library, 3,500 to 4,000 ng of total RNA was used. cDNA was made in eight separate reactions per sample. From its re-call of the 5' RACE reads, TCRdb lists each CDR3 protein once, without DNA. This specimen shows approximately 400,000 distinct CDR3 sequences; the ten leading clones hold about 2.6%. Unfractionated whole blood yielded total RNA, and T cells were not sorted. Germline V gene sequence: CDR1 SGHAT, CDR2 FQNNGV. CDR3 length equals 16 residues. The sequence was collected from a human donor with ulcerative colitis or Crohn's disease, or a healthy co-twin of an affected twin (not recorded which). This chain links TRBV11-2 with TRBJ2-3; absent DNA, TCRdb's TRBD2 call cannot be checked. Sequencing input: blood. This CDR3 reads CASSHNPLAGTDTQYF.